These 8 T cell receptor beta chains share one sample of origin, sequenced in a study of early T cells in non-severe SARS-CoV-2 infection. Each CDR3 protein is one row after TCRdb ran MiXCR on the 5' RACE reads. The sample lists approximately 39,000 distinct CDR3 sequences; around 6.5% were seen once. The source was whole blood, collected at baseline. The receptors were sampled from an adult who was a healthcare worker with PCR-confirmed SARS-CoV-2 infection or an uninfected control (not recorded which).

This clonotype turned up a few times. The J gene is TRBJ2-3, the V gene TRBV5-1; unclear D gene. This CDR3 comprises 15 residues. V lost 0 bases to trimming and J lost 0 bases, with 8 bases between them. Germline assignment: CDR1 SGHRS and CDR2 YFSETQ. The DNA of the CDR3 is TGCGCCAGCAGCTTGGTTTCGCTTAGCACAGATACGCAGTATTTT. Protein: CASSLVSLSTDTQYF.

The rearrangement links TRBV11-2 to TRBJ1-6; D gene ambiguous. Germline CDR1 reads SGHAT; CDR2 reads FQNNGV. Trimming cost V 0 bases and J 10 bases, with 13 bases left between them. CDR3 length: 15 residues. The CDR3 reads CASSLEVGRGSPLHF. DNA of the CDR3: TGTGCCAGCAGCTTAGAAGTAGGGCGCGGGTCACCCCTCCACTTT.

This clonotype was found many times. Written as DNA, the CDR3 is TGTGCCAGCAGCCTCCTCATGAGCAATCGCTACACCTTC. It is translated as CASSLLMSNRYTF. The chain combines TRBV12-3 or TRBV12-4 with TRBJ1-2, with D uncertain. The CDR3 totals 13 residues. The V gene lost 6 bases and the J gene lost 9 bases, with 17 bases spanning the gap.

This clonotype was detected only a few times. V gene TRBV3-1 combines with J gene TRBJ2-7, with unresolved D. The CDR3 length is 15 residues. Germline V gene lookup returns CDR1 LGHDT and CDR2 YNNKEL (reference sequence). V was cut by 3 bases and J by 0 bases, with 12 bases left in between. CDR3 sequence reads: CASSQTIRSSYEQYF. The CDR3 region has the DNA TGTGCCAGCAGCCAGACCATTAGAAGCTCCTACGAGCAGTACTTC.

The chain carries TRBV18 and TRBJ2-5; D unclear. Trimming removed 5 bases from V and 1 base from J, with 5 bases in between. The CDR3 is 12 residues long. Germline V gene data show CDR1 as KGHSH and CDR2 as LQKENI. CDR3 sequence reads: CASSNLQETQYF. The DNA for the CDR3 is TGTGCCAGCTCAAACCTCCAAGAGACCCAGTACTTC.

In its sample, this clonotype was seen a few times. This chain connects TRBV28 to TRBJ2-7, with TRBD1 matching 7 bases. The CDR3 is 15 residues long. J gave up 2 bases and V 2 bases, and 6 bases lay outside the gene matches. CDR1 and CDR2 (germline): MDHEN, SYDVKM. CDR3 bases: TGTGCCAGCAGTTTACAGTGGCAGGGGGCCTACGAGCAGTACTTC. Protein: CASSLQWQGAYEQYF.

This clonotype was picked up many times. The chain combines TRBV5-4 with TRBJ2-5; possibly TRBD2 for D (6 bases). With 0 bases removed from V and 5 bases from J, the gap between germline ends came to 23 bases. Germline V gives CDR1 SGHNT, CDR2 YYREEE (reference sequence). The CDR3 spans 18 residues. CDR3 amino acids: CASSLGLAGGALSETQYF. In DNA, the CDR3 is TGTGCCAGCAGCTTGGGTTTAGCCGGCGGGGCATTATCGGAGACCCAGTACTTC. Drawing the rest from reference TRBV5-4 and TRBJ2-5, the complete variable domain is ETGVTQSPTHLIKTRGQQVTLRCSSQSGHNTVSWYQQALGQGPQFIFQYYREEENGRGNFPPRFSGLQFPNYSSELNVNALELDDSALYLCASSLGLAGGALSETQYFGPGTRLLVL.

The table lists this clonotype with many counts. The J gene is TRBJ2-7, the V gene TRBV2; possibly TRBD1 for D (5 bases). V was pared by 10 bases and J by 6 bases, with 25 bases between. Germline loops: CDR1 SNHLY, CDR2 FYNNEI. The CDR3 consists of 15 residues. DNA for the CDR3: TGTGCCAACACTCCTTTGAAACCGCCAAGGGGCGAGCAGTACTTC. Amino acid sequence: CANTPLKPPRGEQYF.